Listed below are T cell receptor beta chains from one sample, sequenced in a study of shared clonotypes between healthy human individuals. This table comes from immunoSEQ multiplex PCR, and its TCRdb copy is limited to in-frame clones, with some not included. Of about 980,000 clones in the sample, about three quarters are singletons; the top ten hold around 1.4%. Sequencing was done on a sample of memory CD4+ T cells sorted from blood. These receptors all come from a man between 18 and 29 years old in good health. The CDR3 runs from the conserved cysteine through the conserved F or W. Fields, in order: J gene, V gene, D gene, clone size, CDR3 DNA, CDR3 protein. The D gene is left open where the match is weak. Not every row has a clone size; where given, it reads once, few, many or a size class.

TRBJ1-2 TRBV9 TRBD1 . TGTGCCAGCAGCGTAGGGGACAGGGAGGTGTTCTTGAGCTACACCTTC CASSVGDREVFLSYTF
TRBJ1-6 TRBV5-1 . . TGCGCCAGCAGCGGGACACTTAGCTCCTATAATTCACCCCTCCACTTT CASSGTLSSYNSPLHF
TRBJ2-1 TRBV10-3 . . TGTGCCATCAGTGAGGCTAGACCGGACCCTTCGAATGAGCAGTTCTTC CAISEARPDPSNEQFF
TRBJ1-3 TRBV30 . . TGTGCCTGGGGCCTGCCGGGGATTGAAAACACCATATATTTT CAWGLPGIENTIYF
TRBJ1-1 TRBV10-3 . . TGTGCCATCAGTTCTCCAGGGGATTTTACTGAAGCTTTCTTT CAISSPGDFTEAFF
TRBJ1-2 TRBV6-6 TRBD1 . TGTGCCAGCAGCAATGTCCAGGGGGCGGACTATGGCTACACCTTC CASSNVQGADYGYTF
TRBJ2-5 TRBV5-4 TRBD2 . TGTGCCAGCAGCTTGGGGAGCGGGAGGGACCAAGAGACCCAGTACTTC CASSLGSGRDQETQYF
TRBJ2-2 TRBV19 . . TGTGCCAGTAGCCCGCCGGGCACCGGGGAGCTGTTTTTT CASSPPGTGELFF
TRBJ1-4 TRBV6-6 TRBD1 . TGTGCCAGCAGTTACGGCGACAGGGGGAATGAAAAACTGTTTTTT CASSYGDRGNEKLFF
TRBJ2-2 TRBV4-1 . few TGCGCCAGCAGCCGCATAGGGACCACGGACACCGGGGAGCTGTTTTTT CASSRIGTTDTGELFF